This T cell receptor (beta chain) was sequenced for a study of yellow fever vaccine responses in identical twins. The CDR3 has 15 amino acids. From germline, CDR1 is SGHTA and CDR2 FQGNSA. With 2 bases removed from V and 4 bases from J, the gap between germline ends came to 12 bases. Study results and caveats: In identical twins, vaccine T cell responses appeared partly shared and partly individual.

A remark on this clonotype: The antigen remains undetermined.

In TCRdb, the RT-PCR reads were re-called with MiXCR into one record per CDR3 protein. This table has more than 700 distinct CDR3 sequences, 81% appearing once. The material sequenced was T cells from blood (PBMCs), unsorted or a sorted subset (not recorded which), taken before or after yellow fever vaccination (not recorded which). V is TRBV7-2 and J is TRBJ1-5; D uncertain. The TCR was taken from a female donor who received the yellow fever vaccine. The CDR3 nucleotides read TGTGCCAGCAGCTTACCGTCCGGAGGGAATCAGCCCCAGCATTTT. Translated, it gives CASSLPSGGNQPQHF.